The 25 T cell receptor beta chains in this list originate from one sample, sequenced in a study of OX40 agonist ivuxolimab in advanced cancers. Libraries were made using the immunoSEQ multiplex PCR assay. TCRdb took this table from immuneACCESS and kept in-frame rearrangements with V and J called. Such tables lack part of the clones; where checked against another copy, unresolved V genes explain under half of the gap, and the rest is unexplained. Across this sample there are 50,000 or so clones, with approximately 89% seen only once. Over 10% of the sample lies in the top ten. The sample in question was CD4+ or CD8+ T cells sorted from blood, obtained in a trial of the OX40 agonist ivuxolimab. These receptors were collected from an adult with an advanced solid tumor such as melanoma, head and neck, liver or kidney cancer.

For the CDR3, the DNA is TGTGCCAGCAGCACGGGGGGGGCTAGCCGGGCGCTCGGGAAGCAGTACTTC. It yields the protein CASSTGGASRALGKQYF. The genes are TRBV5-4 and TRBJ2-7, with TRBD2 matching 8 bases. This CDR3 has 17 amino acids. Per the germline V gene, CDR1 is SGHNT and CDR2 is YYREEE (reference sequence). With V trimmed by 4 bases and J by 8 bases, 20 bases remained unmatched.

This clone was seen once. The junction and the germline gene differ at one end; a read error may be behind it. The rearrangement uses TRBV18 and TRBJ2-6; TRBD1 is a possible D gene (5 bases). The germline CDR1 and CDR2 sequences are KGHSH and LQKENI. There are 18 residues in the CDR3. The CDR3 protein is CASSPQGQHRTPAIVLTF. CDR3 coding DNA: TGTGCCAGCTCACCACAAGGGCAACACCGGACACCTGCCATCGTCCTGACTTTC.

This chain links TRBV9 with TRBJ1-2, with D hard to call. There are 15 residues in the CDR3. Germline values: CDR1 SGDLS, CDR2 YYNGEE. Deletions cut 0 bases from V and 5 bases from J, with 14 bases between. This chain's CDR3 is CASSVEASPFYGYTF. The CDR3 DNA sequence: TGTGCCAGCAGCGTAGAAGCCTCCCCCTTTTATGGCTACACCTTC.

This clone was recorded only once. The V call is TRBV5-5, the J call TRBJ2-1; 10 nucleotides align to TRBD2. V trimming: 4 bases; J trimming: 2 bases; junction bases outside the gene matches: 3. The CDR3 totals 15 residues. CDR1 is SGHKS and CDR2 is YYEKEE in the germline V gene (reference sequence). The CDR3 coding sequence is TGTGCCAGCAGCCTTAGCGGGAGGCCCTACAATGAGCAGTTCTTC. Protein product: CASSLSGRPYNEQFF.

This chain links TRBV15 with TRBJ2-1, with TRBD2 identical over 11 bases. V lost 8 bases and J lost 9; bases outside the gene matches: 15. Germline-derived CDR1 and CDR2 are LNHNV and YYDKDF (reference sequence). This CDR3 has 16 residues. For the CDR3, the DNA is TGTGCCACCGAGGACCTGGGACTAGCGGAGTTGGGTGAGCAGTTCTTC. It translates to CATEDLGLAELGEQFF.

The CDR3 loop is CASSYEGHTEAFF. The CDR3 DNA reads TGTGCCAGCAGTTACGAGGGGCACACTGAAGCTTTCTTT. V usage is TRBV6-5 and J usage is TRBJ1-1; a possible D gene is TRBD1 (5 bases). The germline V gene encodes CDR1 MNHEY and CDR2 SVGAGI. The length of the CDR3 is 13 residues. V was cut by 2 bases and J by 3 bases, with 7 bases left in between.

The rearrangement uses TRBV2 and TRBJ2-2, with no clear D. CDR3 length: 13 residues. Germline V gene lookup returns CDR1 SNHLY and CDR2 FYNNEI. Trimming took 8 bases from V and 6 from J, leaving 13 bases between them. The CDR3 sequence: CASQDGRAGELFF. CDR3 coding DNA: TGTGCCAGCCAGGACGGTCGGGCCGGGGAGCTGTTTTTT.

This chain links TRBV7-6 with TRBJ1-3; no reliable D call. CDR3 length equals 12 residues. CDR1 and CDR2 from the germline V gene are SGHVS and FNYEAQ. The V end lost 4 bases, the J end lost 4 bases, and 5 bases lay between the germline ends. CDR3 nucleotides: TGTGCCAGCAGCTCCCAGGGAAACACCATATATTTT. Protein: CASSSQGNTIYF.

This clone has only one observation. The V call is TRBV5-1, the J call TRBJ1-6; no reliable D call. This CDR3 comprises 13 residues. V lost 0 bases and J 6 bases, leaving 4 bases between the germline ends. CDR1 is SGHRS, CDR2 YFSETQ, per germline. The CDR3 bases are TGCGCCAGCAGCTTGGGCTTTAATTCACCCCTCCACTTT. It translates to CASSLGFNSPLHF. Full variable domain (missing parts from reference TRBV5-1 and TRBJ1-6): KAGVTQTPRYLIKTRGQQVTLSCSPISGHRSVSWYQQTPGQGLQFLFEYFSETQRNKGNFPGRFSGRQFSNSRSEMNVSTLELGDSALYLCASSLGFNSPLHFGNGTRLTVT.

This chain joins TRBV7-3 and TRBJ2-6; 8 bases line up with TRBD2. V was clipped by 5 bases and J by 4 bases; unmatched bases: 4. The CDR3 has 15 amino acids. From germline, CDR1 is SGHTA and CDR2 FQGTGA. CDR3: CASSPGRAGANVLTF. The DNA for the CDR3 is TGTGCCAGCAGCCCCGGGAGGGCCGGGGCCAACGTCCTGACTTTC.

The chain is built from TRBV7-2 and TRBJ2-6; possibly TRBD2 for D (5 bases). This CDR3 has 14 residues. CDR1 is SGHTA and CDR2 is FQGNSA in the germline V gene. V lost 8 bases, J lost 1 base, and 9 bases lay in between. CDR3 bases: TGTGCCAGCCGGCCGGGGTCTGGGGCCAACGTCCTGACTTTC. It specifies CASRPGSGANVLTF.

The chain joins TRBV5-1 to TRBJ2-2; D is possibly TRBD1 or TRBD2 (5 bases each). Germline V lookup: CDR1 SGHRS, CDR2 YFSETQ. The length of the CDR3 is 17 residues. Trimming removed 4 bases from V and 1 base from J, with 17 bases in between. The CDR3, as DNA: TGCGCCAGCAGCCTGTCCGGGGCCCTCTTGAACACCGGGGAGCTGTTTTTT. Protein product: CASSLSGALLNTGELFF.

Only one count was recorded for this clone. The chain employs TRBV29-1 and TRBJ1-1; tentative D call: TRBD1 (6 bases). CDR3 length: 13 residues. CDR1 is SQVTM, CDR2 ANQGSEA, per germline. Trimming cost V 5 bases and J 0 bases, with 10 bases left between them. The CDR3 here is CSVRDTLNTEAFF. CDR3 nucleotides: TGCAGCGTTAGGGACACCTTGAACACTGAAGCTTTCTTT.

The chain recombines TRBV9 with TRBJ2-1; D unclear. This CDR3 has 15 residues. Germline loops: CDR1 SGDLS, CDR2 YYNGEE. V lost 3 bases to trimming and J lost 0 bases, with 10 bases between them. The CDR3 nucleotides read TGTGCCAGCAGCGAAGAGGCTAGCTCCTACAATGAGCAGTTCTTC. Amino acid sequence: CASSEEASSYNEQFF.

The chain combines TRBV4-2 with TRBJ1-2; D uncertain. V lost 4 bases and J 4 bases, leaving 16 bases between the germline ends. Germline V gives CDR1 LGHNA, CDR2 YNFKEQ. The CDR3 totals 15 residues. CDR3 DNA sequence: TGTGCCAGCAGCCCCCGGGCCCCAACCCTCTATGGCTACACCTTC. This codes for CASSPRAPTLYGYTF.

The V gene is TRBV19, the J gene TRBJ2-3, with TRBD2 matching 8 bases. This CDR3 region has 16 residues. Per germline, CDR1 LNHDA and CDR2 SQIVND (reference sequence). The J segment lost 4 bases and the V segment lost 6 bases, leaving 12 bases of the junction unmatched. CDR3 sequence (DNA): TGTGCCAGTAGGGGACGGGGACTAGGGAAGGCAGATACGCAGTATTTT. This codes for CASRGRGLGKADTQYF.

The chain uses TRBV2 and TRBJ2-7; D unclear. CDR1 and CDR2 from the germline V gene are SNHLY and FYNNEI. V lost 7 bases to trimming and J lost 4 bases, with 11 bases between them. The CDR3 runs 12 residues. The CDR3 reads CASTGWSYEQYF. For the CDR3, the DNA is TGTGCCAGCACTGGATGGAGTTACGAGCAGTACTTC.

V gene TRBV7-9 combines with J gene TRBJ1-1; D not certain. The CDR3 runs 14 residues. Trimming took 5 bases from V and 6 from J, leaving 16 bases between them. Per germline, CDR1 SEHNR and CDR2 FQNEAQ (reference sequence). CDR3 in amino acids: CASSPQLGDPEAFF. For the CDR3, the DNA is TGTGCCAGCAGCCCTCAGCTCGGGGATCCTGAAGCTTTCTTT.

The chain joins TRBV28 to TRBJ2-4, with 12 bases fitting TRBD2. Germline assignment: CDR1 MDHEN and CDR2 SYDVKM. The CDR3 has 17 residues. After removal of 4 bases from V and 7 bases from J, the junction contained 11 bases not matched to a gene. CDR3: CASSWVLAGGSFNIQYF. The CDR3 DNA sequence: TGTGCCAGCAGTTGGGTACTAGCGGGAGGTTCATTTAACATTCAGTACTTC. Together with reference TRBV28 and TRBJ2-4, the CDR3 gives the full variable domain: DVKVTQSSRYLVKRTGEKVFLECVQDMDHENMFWYRQDPGLGLRLIYFSYDVKMKEKGDIPEGYSVSREKKERFSLILESASTNQTSMYLCASSWVLAGGSFNIQYFGAGTRLSVL.

This clone showed up just once. The rearrangement joins TRBV29-1 to TRBJ2-1; 10 bases align to TRBD1. Germline CDR1 is SQVTM and CDR2 is ANQGSEA. Trimming took 7 bases from V and 2 from J; bases not matched to a gene: 5. The CDR3 loop spans 14 amino acids. CDR3 DNA sequence: TGCAGCGGGCGGGACAGGGGCACCTACAATGAGCAGTTCTTC. Its translation is CSGRDRGTYNEQFF.

The chain's CDR3 is CSVEITPRDLSYNEQFF. For the CDR3, the DNA is TGCAGCGTTGAGATAACACCCCGGGACCTCTCCTACAATGAGCAGTTCTTC. The chain joins TRBV29-1 to TRBJ2-1; D tentatively fits TRBD1 or TRBD2 (5 bases each). This CDR3 contains 17 residues. Germline loops: CDR1 SQVTM, CDR2 ANQGSEA. Deletions cut 3 bases from V and 0 bases from J, with 18 bases between.

The V call is TRBV23-1, the J call TRBJ2-7; 16 bases match TRBD2. TRBV23-1 is an open reading frame whose function is uncertain. With V trimmed by 8 bases and J by 3 bases, 4 bases remained unmatched. The length of the CDR3 is 15 residues. DNA of the CDR3: TGCGCCAGCGGGACTAGCGGGAGGGGCTACTACGAGCAGTACTTC. It translates to CASGTSGRGYYEQYF.

The genes are TRBV5-6 and TRBJ1-1; D is unresolved. This CDR3 has 12 amino acids. CDR1 and CDR2 from the germline V gene are SGHDT and YYEEEE. With 2 bases removed from V and 9 bases from J, the gap between germline ends came to 11 bases. In nucleotides, the CDR3 is TGTGCCAGCAGCTTTTATGACGGGAAAGCTTTCTTT. Protein product: CASSFYDGKAFF. The full variable domain, in which reference TRBV5-6 and TRBJ1-1 provide the parts outside the CDR3, is DAGVTQSPTHLIKTRGQQVTLRCSPKSGHDTVSWYQQALGQGPQFIFQYYEEEERQRGNFPDRFSGHQFPNYSSELNVNALLLGDSALYLCASSFYDGKAFFGQGTRLTVV.

The chain uses TRBV4-1 and TRBJ2-5, with 9 bases fitting TRBD1. CDR3 length: 16 amino acids. After removal of 0 bases from V and 7 bases from J, the junction contained 9 bases not matched to a gene. Germline lookup yields CDR1 MGHRA and CDR2 YSYEKL. The CDR3 nucleotides are TGCGCCAGCAGCCAAGACCCTGGACAGGGGCTGGTGACCCAGTACTTC. Translated, it gives CASSQDPGQGLVTQYF.

The rearrangement uses TRBV5-4 and TRBJ1-1; D gene ambiguous. CDR3 length equals 14 residues. V was pared by 0 bases and J by 2 bases, with 8 bases between. The germline CDR1 and CDR2 sequences are SGHNT and YYREEE (reference sequence). The CDR3, as DNA: TGTGCCAGCAGCTTGGTAGGTCTAAACACTGAAGCTTTCTTT. It codes for CASSLVGLNTEAFF. Supplemented by reference TRBV5-4 and TRBJ1-1, the full variable domain reads ETGVTQSPTHLIKTRGQQVTLRCSSQSGHNTVSWYQQALGQGPQFIFQYYREEENGRGNFPPRFSGLQFPNYSSELNVNALELDDSALYLCASSLVGLNTEAFFGQGTRLTVV.